The clone carrying this TCR beta chain was observed a handful of times. Its antigen remains unknown. The data stem from a study of response to subunit inactivated influenza vaccine. The study, taken as a whole, reports: Authors suggested each seasonal flu vaccination may recruit only limited numbers of new T cells.

The CDR3 has 15 residues. Unmatched junction bases numbered 7, after V lost 0 bases and J lost 4 bases. CDR1 and CDR2 (germline): DFQATT, SNEGSKA (reference sequence). MiXCR was run by TCRdb on the RT-PCR reads, yielding one entry per CDR3 protein. Among under 950,000 distinct CDR3 sequences listed, 21% were seen once. Sample: PBMCs from blood, taken around 5 days after vaccination. The TCR comes from a man aged 50 to 60 who received an inactivated influenza vaccine. This chain uses TRBV20-1 with TRBJ2-7; TRBD2 aligns across 9 bases. This CDR3 is CSARDVNSGSYEQYF. As DNA, the CDR3 is TGCAGTGCTAGAGATGTGAATAGCGGGAGTTACGAGCAGTACTTC.